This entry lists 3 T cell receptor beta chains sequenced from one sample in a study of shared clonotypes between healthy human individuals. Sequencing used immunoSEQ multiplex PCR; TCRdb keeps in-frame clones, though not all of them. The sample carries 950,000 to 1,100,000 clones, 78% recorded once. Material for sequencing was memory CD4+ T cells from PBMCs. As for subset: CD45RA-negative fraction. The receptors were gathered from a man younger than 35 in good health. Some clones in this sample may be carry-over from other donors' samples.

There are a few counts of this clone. The CDR3 here is CASSFRSGDTQYF. CDR3 sequence (DNA): TGTGCCAGCAGCTTCAGAAGTGGAGATACGCAGTATTTT. This chain links TRBV7-6 with TRBJ2-3; the D is unclear. Germline values: CDR1 SGHVS, CDR2 FNYEAQ. The CDR3 covers 13 residues. Trimming took 3 bases from V and 5 from J, leaving 9 bases between them.

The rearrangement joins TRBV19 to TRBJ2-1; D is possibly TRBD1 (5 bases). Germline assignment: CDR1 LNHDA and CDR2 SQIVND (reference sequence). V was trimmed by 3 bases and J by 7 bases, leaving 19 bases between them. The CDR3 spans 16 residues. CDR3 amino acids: CASSIRVQGFGNEQFF. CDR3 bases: TGTGCCAGTAGTATCAGGGTTCAGGGTTTCGGGAATGAGCAGTTCTTC.

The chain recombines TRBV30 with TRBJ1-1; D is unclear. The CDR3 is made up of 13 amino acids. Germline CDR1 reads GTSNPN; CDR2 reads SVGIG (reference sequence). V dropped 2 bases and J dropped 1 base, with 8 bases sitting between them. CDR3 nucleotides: TGTGCCTGGAGTTCGGGAGGGAACACTGAAGCTTTCTTT. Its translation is CAWSSGGNTEAFF.